The 23 T cell receptor beta chains presented below share a single source sample, sequenced in a study of T cell responses to AZD1222 COVID-19 vaccine. The protocol was immunoSEQ multiplex PCR, while the TCRdb copy is restricted to in-frame clones and leaves out a portion. The sample shows about 140,000 clones, 92% of them seen only once. This specimen consisted of peripheral blood, obtained 28 days after the second AZD1222 dose. The origin of the receptors is an adult who received the AZD1222 COVID-19 vaccine.

The chain uses TRBV24-1 and TRBJ1-2; D is perhaps TRBD1 (6 bases). This CDR3 has 16 residues. Germline-derived CDR1 and CDR2 are KGHDR and SFDVKD. Trimming shortened V by 3 bases and J by 1 base, and 14 bases separated the two germline ends. The CDR3: CATSDPRQDINYGYTF. The CDR3 bases are TGTGCCACCAGTGATCCCAGACAGGATATTAACTATGGCTACACCTTC.

This clone has only a few counts. The chain joins TRBV11-1 to TRBJ2-7, with 10 bases that match TRBD2. CDR1 is SGHAT, CDR2 FQDESV, per germline (reference sequence). The CDR3 has 15 residues. V shed 5 bases, J shed 4 bases, and the junction held 8 bases outside the gene matches. The CDR3 spells CASSVSGLAEYEQYF. DNA for the CDR3: TGTGCCAGCAGCGTGTCTGGACTAGCGGAATACGAGCAGTACTTC. Drawing the rest from reference TRBV11-1 and TRBJ2-7, the complete variable domain is EAEVAQSPRYKITEKSQAVAFWCDPISGHATLYWYRQILGQGPELLVQFQDESVVDDSQLPKDRFSAERLKGVDSTLKIQPAELGDSAMYLCASSVSGLAEYEQYFGPGTRLTVT.

The chain employs TRBV29-1 and TRBJ2-5; no reliable D call. Trimming pared 4 bases from V and 5 bases from J, leaving 14 bases between. This CDR3 region has 13 residues. Germline CDR1 is SQVTM and CDR2 is ANQGSEA. CDR3 bases: TGCAGCGTTGGATGGTCTCAAGGGGAGACCCAGTACTTC. Translated, it gives CSVGWSQGETQYF. Filled out from reference TRBV29-1 and TRBJ2-5, the complete variable domain reads SAVISQKPSRDICQRGTSLTIQCQVDSQVTMMFWYRQQPGQSLTLIATANQGSEATYESGFVIDKFPISRPNLTFSTLTVSNMSPEDSSIYLCSVGWSQGETQYFGPGTRLLVL.

The chain links TRBV9 to TRBJ2-1, with D unresolved. V was pared by 2 bases and J by 2 bases, with 14 bases between. The germline V gene encodes CDR1 SGDLS and CDR2 YYNGEE. The CDR3 extends over 16 amino acids. The CDR3 nucleotides read TGTGCCAGCAGCGTCGGAGCCAGCCCCACCTACAATGAGCAGTTCTTC. Translation: CASSVGASPTYNEQFF.

The chain joins TRBV28 to TRBJ2-2, with D perhaps matching TRBD1 (6 bases). The ends were cut back, 4 bases at V and 5 bases at J, with 11 bases in the middle. Germline-derived CDR1 and CDR2 are MDHEN and SYDVKM. The length of the CDR3 is 14 residues. The CDR3 is CASSSGTPTGELFF. As DNA, the CDR3 is TGTGCCAGCAGTTCCGGGACACCGACCGGGGAGCTGTTTTTT.

CDR3 amino acids: CASPAEGSNEKLFF. The CDR3 DNA sequence: TGTGCCAGCCCCGCCGAGGGTTCTAATGAAAAACTGTTTTTT. This sequence joins TRBV11-3 and TRBJ1-4; no firm D call. Germline CDR1 reads SGHNT; CDR2 reads YENEEA. The CDR3 spans 14 residues. V lost 8 bases to trimming and J lost 3 bases, with 13 bases between them. Full variable domain (missing parts from reference TRBV11-3 and TRBJ1-4): EAGVVQSPRYKIIEKKQPVAFWCNPISGHNTLYWYLQNLGQGPELLIRYENEEAVDDSQLPKDRFSAERLKGVDSTLKIQPAELGDSAVYLCASPAEGSNEKLFFGSGTQLSVL.

The table lists this clone with a count of one. The chain uses TRBV11-2 and TRBJ2-3; 7 bases are a match to TRBD1. V was clipped by 7 bases and J by 5 bases; unmatched bases: 12. This CDR3 has 15 residues. The V gene's germline CDR1 is SGHAT and CDR2 FQNNGV. The CDR3 DNA reads as TGTGCCAGCACCCCGACAGGGCGTACTGTAGATACGCAGTATTTT. Protein: CASTPTGRTVDTQYF.

The chain is built from TRBV25-1 and TRBJ2-6; 10 bases map to TRBD1. V dropped 3 bases and J dropped 1; count of bases not matched to a gene: 3. The CDR3 length is 17 residues. CDR1 and CDR2 (germline): MGHDK, SYGVNS. Here the CDR3 reads CASSEDRGWSGANVLTF. The CDR3 DNA follows: TGTGCCAGCAGTGAGGACAGGGGGTGGTCTGGGGCCAACGTCCTGACTTTC.

The rearrangement uses TRBV28 and TRBJ1-1; D is unresolved. This CDR3 comprises 14 residues. V lost 5 bases and J 1 base, leaving 11 bases between the germline ends. CDR1 is MDHEN and CDR2 is SYDVKM in the germline V gene. The CDR3 sequence: CASSGPNSNTEAFF. The DNA for the CDR3 is TGTGCCAGCAGTGGTCCAAACTCGAACACTGAAGCTTTCTTT.

V gene TRBV2 combines with J gene TRBJ2-1, with D possibly being TRBD2 (6 bases). CDR1 SNHLY and CDR2 FYNNEI come from the germline V gene. The CDR3 runs to 15 residues. Trimming stripped 3 bases from V and 3 bases from J, with 12 bases between. CDR3: CASSEVGGYYNEQFF. CDR3 sequence (DNA): TGTGCCAGCAGTGAGGTGGGAGGTTACTACAATGAGCAGTTCTTC. Variable domain in full (rest from reference TRBV2 and TRBJ2-1): EPEVTQTPSHQVTQMGQEVILRCVPISNHLYFYWYRQILGQKVEFLVSFYNNEISEKSEIFDDQFSVERPDGSNFTLKIRSTKLEDSAMYFCASSEVGGYYNEQFFGPGTRLTVL.

The chain combines TRBV27 with TRBJ1-2; TRBD1 agrees at 11 bases. J lost 7 bases, V lost 2 bases, and 0 bases had no gene match. The CDR3 is 13 residues long. Germline V gives CDR1 MNHEY, CDR2 SMNVEV (reference sequence). CDR3 amino acids: CASSLGQGAGYTF. The CDR3, as DNA: TGTGCCAGCAGTTTAGGACAGGGGGCTGGCTACACCTTC.

The CDR3 protein is CASSMDRNSYNEQFF. CDR3 DNA: TGTGCCAGTAGTATGGACAGGAACTCCTACAATGAGCAGTTCTTC. The genes are TRBV19 and TRBJ2-1; 7 bases agree with TRBD1. Germline V CDR1 and CDR2: LNHDA, SQIVND (reference sequence). The ends lost 3 bases at V and 0 bases at J; junction bases unmatched: 2. The length of the CDR3 is 15 residues.

The J gene is TRBJ1-5, the V gene TRBV19, with TRBD1 matching over 8 bases. J was trimmed by 4 bases and V by 0 bases; bases with no gene match: 5. Germline V gene data show CDR1 as LNHDA and CDR2 as SQIVND (reference sequence). This CDR3 has 16 residues. The CDR3 bases are TGTGCCAGTAGTATAGACGGGCAGGGGGCTAATCAGCCCCAGCATTTT. This encodes CASSIDGQGANQPQHF.

The genes are TRBV6-5 and TRBJ1-5; D uncertain. The germline CDR1 and CDR2 sequences are MNHEY and SVGAGI. V was cut by 1 base and J by 9 bases, with 13 bases left in between. The CDR3 runs 14 residues. The chain's CDR3 is CASSYYRPRMPQHF. The CDR3 DNA sequence: TGTGCCAGCAGTTACTATCGACCTCGTATGCCCCAGCATTTT.

The rearrangement uses TRBV19 and TRBJ2-1; 11 positions agree with TRBD2. This CDR3 spans 15 amino acids. In germline, CDR1 is LNHDA, CDR2 SQIVND (reference sequence). V shed 5 bases and J 6 bases; nucleotides not matched to a gene: 6. In DNA form, the CDR3 reads TGTGCCAGTAGTTTAGCGGGAGGGGGCTTCAATGAGCAGTTCTTC. It encodes CASSLAGGGFNEQFF. The variable domain in full, completed from reference TRBV19 and TRBJ2-1, reads DGGITQSPKYLFRKEGQNVTLSCEQNLNHDAMYWYRQDPGQGLRLIYYSQIVNDFQKGDIAEGYSVSREKKESFPLTVTSAQKNPTAFYLCASSLAGGGFNEQFFGPGTRLTVL.

The rearrangement joins TRBV7-9 to TRBJ2-2; 9 positions agree with TRBD1. This CDR3 has 15 residues. V gave up 4 bases and J gave up 7 bases; unmatched junction bases: 7. Germline V gives CDR1 SEHNR, CDR2 FQNEAQ (reference sequence). CDR3 sequence: CASSSPGQGLGELFF. CDR3 sequence (DNA): TGTGCCAGCAGCTCCCCGGGACAGGGTCTCGGGGAGCTGTTTTTT.

J is TRBJ1-1 and V is TRBV28; D uncertain. CDR1 is MDHEN, CDR2 SYDVKM, per germline. V was clipped by 6 bases and J by 0 bases, with 14 bases between them. The CDR3 spans 15 residues. CDR3: CASSYPGSMNTEAFF. The DNA of the CDR3 is TGTGCCAGCAGCTACCCTGGTTCCATGAACACTGAAGCTTTCTTT.

This clone showed up just once. The junction shows a germline mismatch at one end, possibly a read error. The rearrangement uses TRBV27 and TRBJ2-5; a possible D gene is TRBD2 (7 bases). Germline CDR1 reads MNHEY; CDR2 reads SMNVEV (reference sequence). The CDR3 contains 14 residues. The CDR3 nucleotides are TGTGCCAGCAGTTTATACGGGGGGCAAGGGACCCAGTACTTC. Its protein is CASSLYGGQGTQYF.

On this clone: In the same sample, other DNA sequences code for this CDR3. The chain links TRBV6-5 to TRBJ1-5; D gene unclear. Trimming left V 0 bases short and J 4 bases short, with 4 bases between. CDR3 size: 13 residues. Looked up from germline, CDR1 is MNHEY and CDR2 is SVGAGI. CDR3 in amino acids: CASSYSSNQPQHF. CDR3 bases: TGTGCCAGCAGTTACTCGAGTAATCAGCCCCAGCATTTT.

The chain recombines TRBV10-2 with TRBJ2-5; a possible D gene is TRBD2 (6 bases). Deletions cut 6 bases from V and 4 bases from J, with 12 bases between. Germline CDR1 is WSHSY and CDR2 is SAAADI. The CDR3 has 13 amino acids. CDR3 amino acids: CASSETRRETQYF. The DNA for the CDR3 is TGCGCCAGCAGCGAGACTAGGAGAGAGACCCAGTACTTC.

The CDR3 DNA reads as TGTGCCAGCAGTTACACAGGGGGCTCCTATGGCTACACCTTC. Amino acid sequence: CASSYTGGSYGYTF. The rearrangement uses TRBV6-5 and TRBJ1-2, with 9 bases identical to TRBD1. This CDR3 is 14 amino acids long. The V segment lost 2 bases and the J segment 4 bases; nucleotides outside the gene matches: 2. In germline, CDR1 is MNHEY, CDR2 SVGAGI.

This chain links TRBV5-1 with TRBJ2-7; a possible D gene is TRBD2 (6 bases). The germline V gene encodes CDR1 SGHRS and CDR2 YFSETQ. V dropped 4 bases and J dropped 1 base, with 18 bases sitting between them. CDR3 length: 16 amino acids. CDR3 coding DNA: TGCGCCAGCAGCCCGATCGCGGGGAGTCTTTCCTACGAGCAGTACTTC. Its translation: CASSPIAGSLSYEQYF. Full variable domain (outside the CDR3, taken from reference TRBV5-1 and TRBJ2-7): KAGVTQTPRYLIKTRGQQVTLSCSPISGHRSVSWYQQTPGQGLQFLFEYFSETQRNKGNFPGRFSGRQFSNSRSEMNVSTLELGDSALYLCASSPIAGSLSYEQYFGPGTRLTVT.

The V and J genes are TRBV7-2 and TRBJ2-4; TRBD1 matches 7 bases. Unmatched junction bases numbered 6, after V lost 3 bases and J lost 4 bases. The CDR3 runs 15 residues. From germline, CDR1 is SGHTA and CDR2 FQGNSA. CDR3 coding DNA: TGTGCCAGCAGCTTTCCCGGGACAGTAAAAAACATTCAGTACTTC. It translates to CASSFPGTVKNIQYF.